This TCR beta chain was profiled in a study of post-analysis software for immune sequencing data. Study context: The patients showed relapsing-remitting, secondary progressive and progressive-relapsing multiple sclerosis courses.

The TCR beta cDNA libraries carried unique molecular identifiers. In TCRdb, the PCR reads were re-called with MiXCR into one record per CDR3 protein. The table includes 800,000 to 950,000 distinct CDR3 sequences, approximately 50% detected once. About this clonotype itself: Its antigen is not known.

Study results and caveats: Patients had higher frequencies than controls of about 5 TRBV segments, including TRBV5-6, TRBV5-1 and TRBV20-1.

Germline-derived CDR1 and CDR2 are LGHDT and YNNKEL (reference sequence). Trimming at V came to 1 base and at J to 12 bases, leaving 6 bases not matched to a gene. The CDR3 is 13 residues long. This receptor was identified in a girl aged 5-17 years with multiple sclerosis. The V gene is TRBV3-1, the J gene TRBJ2-1; 7 bases fit TRBD2. The sample was blood. DNA for the CDR3: TGTGCCAGCAGCCAAGGGGATGCGGGGGTGCAGTTCTTC. Residues: CASSQGDAGVQFF.